Below are 12 T cell receptor beta chains sequenced from a single sample in a study of T cell changes during pregnancy in multiple sclerosis. Clones were read by immunoSEQ multiplex PCR, and TCRdb kept only the in-frame ones, dropping some. The profile shows around 130,000 clones, approximately 96% of them singletons. Specimen: peripheral blood, collected after pregnancy. These receptors were obtained from a female donor with multiple sclerosis, enrolled in a pregnancy study.

The rearrangement links TRBV5-4 to TRBJ2-7; TRBD2 matches at 10 bases. V lost 5 bases and J lost 3; bases outside the gene matches: 8. CDR1 SGHNT and CDR2 YYREEE come from the germline V gene (reference sequence). The CDR3 covers 15 residues. CDR3 nucleotide sequence: TGTGCCAGCAGTCCGTCAGCGGGAGGGAGCTACGAGCAGTACTTC. As protein: CASSPSAGGSYEQYF.

The J gene is TRBJ2-1, the V gene TRBV5-6, with 8 bases that match TRBD1. V gave up 5 bases and J gave up 2 bases; unmatched junction bases: 3. CDR1 and CDR2 (germline): SGHDT, YYEEEE. The CDR3 contains 14 residues. This CDR3 reads CASRTTGAYNEQFF. The DNA of the CDR3 is TGTGCCAGCAGAACGACAGGGGCCTACAATGAGCAGTTCTTC. Full variable domain (rest looked up from reference TRBV5-6 and TRBJ2-1): DAGVTQSPTHLIKTRGQQVTLRCSPKSGHDTVSWYQQALGQGPQFIFQYYEEEERQRGNFPDRFSGHQFPNYSSELNVNALLLGDSALYLCASRTTGAYNEQFFGPGTRLTVL.

V gene TRBV6-5 combines with J gene TRBJ2-2; D gene uncertain. The CDR3 spans 14 residues. Germline V gene data show CDR1 as MNHEY and CDR2 as SVGAGI. Trimming took 2 bases from V and 3 from J, leaving 7 bases between them. For the CDR3, the DNA is TGTGCCAGCAGTTACGAGCTGTACACCGGGGAGCTGTTTTTT. Amino acids: CASSYELYTGELFF.

The rearrangement uses TRBV30 and TRBJ2-2, with D unresolved. V was clipped by 0 bases and J by 7 bases, with 6 bases between them. CDR3 length: 12 amino acids. Looked up from germline, CDR1 is GTSNPN and CDR2 is SVGIG (reference sequence). CDR3 bases: TGTGCCTGGAGTGTACTTTTCGGGGAGCTGTTTTTT. Translating it yields CAWSVLFGELFF. The whole variable domain, filled in from reference TRBV30 and TRBJ2-2, reads SQTIHQWPATLVQPVGSPLSLECTVEGTSNPNLYWYRQAAGRGLQLLFYSVGIGQISSEVPQNLSASRPQDRQFILSSKKLLLSDSGFYLCAWSVLFGELFFGEGSRLTVL.

The rearrangement joins TRBV4-3 to TRBJ1-1, with unresolved D. This CDR3 has 14 amino acids. CDR1 is LGHNA and CDR2 is YSLEER in the germline V gene. V lost 5 bases and J 4 bases, leaving 14 bases between the germline ends. As DNA, the CDR3 is TGCGCCAGCAGCTTATCCCTCGGAGGCACTGAAGCTTTCTTT. This sequence encodes CASSLSLGGTEAFF.

The chain couples TRBV5-4 to TRBJ2-7; 8 nucleotides match TRBD2. With 0 bases clipped from V and 7 bases from J, the junction kept 6 bases outside the gene matches. CDR3 length: 14 amino acids. Looked up from germline, CDR1 is SGHNT and CDR2 is YYREEE (reference sequence). Here the CDR3 reads CASSLGAGVEEQYF. The CDR3 DNA sequence: TGTGCCAGCAGCTTGGGAGCGGGAGTTGAGGAGCAGTACTTC.

The rearrangement links TRBV27 to TRBJ2-2; D is possibly TRBD2 (6 bases). V was clipped by 7 bases and J by 5 bases, with 11 bases between them. Germline V lookup: CDR1 MNHEY, CDR2 SMNVEV (reference sequence). CDR3 length: 13 residues. The CDR3, as DNA: TGTGCCAGCACCCTAGGACTAACCGGGGAGCTGTTTTTT. Its translation: CASTLGLTGELFF.

This rearrangement joins TRBV6-6 to TRBJ2-2, with D possibly being TRBD1 (5 bases). The CDR3 is 14 residues long. Trimming took 2 bases from V and 4 from J, leaving 8 bases between them. Per germline, CDR1 MNHNY and CDR2 SVGAGI (reference sequence). CDR3 residues: CASSYRQGTGELFF. The CDR3 DNA is TGTGCCAGCAGTTACAGGCAGGGCACCGGGGAGCTGTTTTTT.

This chain links TRBV11-2 with TRBJ1-5; D is ambiguous. This CDR3 spans 14 amino acids. V gave up 2 bases and J gave up 3 bases, with 8 bases separating them. Germline CDR1 reads SGHAT; CDR2 reads FQNNGV. CDR3 in amino acids: CASSLSSANQPQHF. The CDR3 coding sequence is TGTGCCAGCAGCTTAAGCAGCGCCAATCAGCCCCAGCATTTT.

About this clone: One junction end disagrees with the germline gene, perhaps due to a read error. The chain couples TRBV7-9 to TRBJ2-7; 7 nucleotides agree with TRBD1. The CDR3 length is 13 residues. Germline V gene lookup returns CDR1 SEHNR and CDR2 FQNEAQ (reference sequence). The chain's CDR3 is CASSVYRGPTLSF. In DNA, the CDR3 is TGTGCCAGCAGCGTATACAGGGGCCCCACCTTATCCTTC. Looking up the rest from reference TRBV7-9 and TRBJ2-7 gives the full variable domain: DTGVSQNPRHKITKRGQNVTFRCDPISEHNRLYWYRQTLGQGPEFLTYFQNEAQLEKSRLLSDRFSAERPKGSFSTLEIQRTEQGDSAMYLCASSVYRGPTLSFGPGTRLTVT.

As for this clone: One end of the junction varies from germline; a read error may be responsible. The CDR3, as DNA: TGTGCCAGCAGCGATGGACTAGCGGGAGATGGAAACTTC. It translates to CASSDGLAGDGNF. The chain joins TRBV6-1 to TRBJ2-5, with 13 bases that match TRBD2. Germline V gene lookup returns CDR1 MNHNS and CDR2 SASEGT. This CDR3 is 13 amino acids long.

The chain couples TRBV5-1 to TRBJ2-7; D gene uncertain. This CDR3 comprises 12 residues. The V and J ends lost 4 bases and 3 bases respectively, with 8 bases between them. Per the germline V gene, CDR1 is SGHRS and CDR2 is YFSETQ. The CDR3 DNA reads as TGCGCCAGCAGCGATTCGGGCTACGAGCAGTACTTC. The encoded protein is CASSDSGYEQYF. Looking up the rest from reference TRBV5-1 and TRBJ2-7 gives the full variable domain: KAGVTQTPRYLIKTRGQQVTLSCSPISGHRSVSWYQQTPGQGLQFLFEYFSETQRNKGNFPGRFSGRQFSNSRSEMNVSTLELGDSALYLCASSDSGYEQYFGPGTRLTVT.